This T cell receptor beta chain is drawn from a study of cytomegalovirus exposure and HLA in healthy donors. About the study: Genetic ancestry analysis placed around 76% of the 398 donors that were genotyped in the Caucasian-associated cluster.

Study-level findings and limits: The authors confirmed in vitro that three CMV-associated chains were specific for CMV antigens.

About this clone itself: The target antigen is unknown.

This PCR relied on a set of 60 Vbeta primers and 13 Jbeta primers. TCRdb's copy holds only in-frame clones and misses some; the assay was immunoSEQ multiplex PCR. Altogether around 99,000 clones are present, approximately 76% being singletons, with the ten largest covering around 7.7%. CDR1 and CDR2 (germline): MNHEY, SVGAGI. The CDR3 length is 14 residues. Trimming took 2 bases from V and 7 from J; bases not matched to a gene: 6. The V gene is TRBV6-5, the J gene TRBJ1-2, with TRBD1 matching 8 bases. Specimen: PBMCs. The sequence came from a man aged 35 to 55 in good health and CMV-seronegative. CDR3 protein: CASSYRQGLCGYTF. The CDR3, as DNA: TGTGCCAGCAGTTACCGACAGGGGTTGTGTGGCTACACCTTC.